A single sample is the source of the 27 T cell receptor beta chains below, sequenced in a study of control samples from healthy donors and cancer patients. Assay: immunoSEQ multiplex PCR; the TCRdb copy retains only in-frame clones and omits some. The table shows 100,000 to 150,000 clones, with more than 80% occurring only once. The sequenced material came from blood. These receptor sequences come from a man aged 18-30 years in good health.

The V gene is TRBV12-5, the J gene TRBJ2-5; the match to TRBD2 covers 16 bases. Germline V gene sequence: CDR1 LGHNT, CDR2 FRNRAP. V was pared by 0 bases and J by 4 bases, with 8 bases of the junction left unmatched. The CDR3 extends over 19 amino acids. As DNA, the CDR3 is TGTGCTAGTGGTTTGGTACTGGGACTAGCGGGAGGGCCAGGAGAGACCCAGTACTTC. Protein sequence: CASGLVLGLAGGPGETQYF.

This clone was observed a handful of times. The J gene is TRBJ1-6, the V gene TRBV10-2, with D tentatively TRBD1 (5 bases). The length of the CDR3 is 16 residues. Germline V lookup: CDR1 WSHSY, CDR2 SAAADI. V lost 3 bases and J 6 bases, leaving 15 bases between the germline ends. CDR3 sequence reads: CASSDHSQGPNSPLHF. The CDR3 coding sequence is TGCGCCAGCAGTGACCACAGTCAGGGACCTAATTCACCCCTCCACTTT.

The chain joins TRBV19 to TRBJ1-2; D not resolved. Per the germline V gene, CDR1 is LNHDA and CDR2 is SQIVND (reference sequence). This CDR3 region has 15 residues. Trimming removed 0 bases at V and 1 base at J, with 9 bases between. DNA of the CDR3: TGTGCCAGTAGTATAGATGCGTGGAGTAACTATGGCTACACCTTC. It codes for CASSIDAWSNYGYTF.

There are a few counts of this clone. V is TRBV7-8 and J is TRBJ2-7, with D maybe TRBD2 (6 bases). The germline V and J ends were trimmed by 2 bases and 0 bases, with 17 bases remaining between them. CDR3 length equals 17 residues. Germline V gives CDR1 SGHVS, CDR2 FQNEAQ. The CDR3 is CASSLNRGLKSSYEQYF. The CDR3 nucleotides read TGTGCCAGCAGCTTAAATAGGGGACTGAAGAGCTCCTACGAGCAGTACTTC.

The count of this clone is one. V and J are TRBV27 and TRBJ1-4, with a tentative D call TRBD1 (6 bases). The germline V gene encodes CDR1 MNHEY and CDR2 SMNVEV (reference sequence). Deletions cut 5 bases from V and 5 bases from J, with 15 bases between. The CDR3 is made up of 15 amino acids. The DNA of the CDR3 is TGTGCCAGCAGTGTTGCAGGGGCTGGAAATGAAAAACTGTTTTTT. Its protein is CASSVAGAGNEKLFF. The full variable domain, its missing parts supplied by reference TRBV27 and TRBJ1-4, is EAQVTQNPRYLITVTGKKLTVTCSQNMNHEYMSWYRQDPGLGLRQIYYSMNVEVTDKGDVPEGYKVSRKEKRNFPLILESPSPNQTSLYFCASSVAGAGNEKLFFGSGTQLSVL.

This chain joins TRBV5-1 and TRBJ2-3; 9 bases agree with TRBD2. The germline V gene encodes CDR1 SGHRS and CDR2 YFSETQ. V dropped 4 bases and J dropped 5; count of bases not matched to a gene: 11. This CDR3 has 16 amino acids. The CDR3: CASSLTSSGAVDTQYF. The CDR3 DNA reads TGCGCCAGCAGCCTCACGTCTAGCGGGGCGGTAGATACGCAGTATTTT.

This clone was counted a single time. This chain connects TRBV5-6 to TRBJ2-7; D tentatively fits TRBD1 or TRBD2 (5 bases each). The CDR3 runs 13 residues. Germline CDR1 reads SGHDT; CDR2 reads YYEEEE. V was cut by 4 bases and J by 3 bases, with 11 bases left in between. The CDR3 here is CASSPWDGYEQYF. CDR3 coding DNA: TGTGCCAGCAGCCCCTGGGACGGCTACGAGCAGTACTTC. Combining the CDR3 with reference TRBV5-6 and TRBJ2-7 gives the whole variable domain DAGVTQSPTHLIKTRGQQVTLRCSPKSGHDTVSWYQQALGQGPQFIFQYYEEEERQRGNFPDRFSGHQFPNYSSELNVNALLLGDSALYLCASSPWDGYEQYFGPGTRLTVT.

The chain joins TRBV10-1 to TRBJ2-5, with D possibly being TRBD2 (6 bases). V shed 10 bases and J shed 5 bases, with 20 bases lying between them. Germline loops: CDR1 WNHNN, CDR2 SYGVQD (reference sequence). The CDR3 consists of 14 residues. In nucleotides, the CDR3 is TGCGCCACCCATCCCCCCCCCGGAGGGGAGACCCAGTACTTC. Its translation is CATHPPPGGETQYF.

The rearrangement links TRBV6-2 or TRBV6-3 to TRBJ2-1, with 15 bases aligning to TRBD2. CDR1 MNHEY and CDR2 SVGEGT come from the germline V gene. The trim removed 2 bases at V and 4 bases at J, leaving 9 bases unmatched. The CDR3 totals 19 residues. CDR3 nucleotide sequence: TGTGCCAGCAGTTACAAGGGGACTAGCGGGAGGCCGGGGTACAATGAGCAGTTCTTC. Its protein product is CASSYKGTSGRPGYNEQFF.

V and J are TRBV19 and TRBJ1-1, with D maybe TRBD1 (5 bases). The CDR3 has 13 amino acids. CDR1 and CDR2 from the germline V gene are LNHDA and SQIVND (reference sequence). V was trimmed by 7 bases and J by 4 bases, leaving 13 bases between them. The CDR3 DNA reads TGTGCCAGTATTATCCCCGACAGCACTGAAGCTTTCTTT. The encoded protein is CASIIPDSTEAFF.

V usage is TRBV28 and J usage is TRBJ2-1, with unresolved D. The V gene's germline CDR1 is MDHEN and CDR2 SYDVKM. The V gene lost 1 base and the J gene lost 6 bases, with 4 bases spanning the gap. The CDR3 is 12 residues long. CDR3 coding DNA: TGTGCCAGCAGTTTATCCGGCAATGAGCAGTTCTTC. Translated, it gives CASSLSGNEQFF.

This clone showed up just once. The chain links TRBV29-1 to TRBJ2-1; D unclear. The germline V gene has CDR1 SQVTM and CDR2 ANQGSEA. The CDR3 is 14 amino acids. Trimming shortened V by 3 bases and J by 5 bases, and 14 bases separated the two germline ends. The CDR3 coding sequence is TGCAGCGTTGAGTTTAGAGATCGAAACAATGAGCAGTTCTTC. It specifies CSVEFRDRNNEQFF.

With respect to this clone: This sample includes further DNA sequences coding for the same CDR3. The chain carries TRBV7-9 and TRBJ1-4, with D possibly TRBD1 on 5 matching bases. From germline, CDR1 is SEHNR and CDR2 FQNEAQ (reference sequence). Trimming pared 0 bases from V and 4 bases from J, leaving 9 bases between. This CDR3 is built from 15 residues. The CDR3, as DNA: TGTGCCAGCAGCTTAGCCCGGGGGGGTAATGAAAAACTGTTTTTT. Translation: CASSLARGGNEKLFF.

The CDR3 protein is CAWRVQGINSPLHF. CDR3 DNA: TGTGCCTGGAGAGTACAGGGGATTAACTCACCCCTCCACTTT. This chain uses TRBV30 with TRBJ1-6; TRBD1 matches at 7 bases. Germline lookup yields CDR1 GTSNPN and CDR2 SVGIG (reference sequence). V lost 3 bases, J lost 10 bases, and 9 bases stayed unmatched. This CDR3 comprises 14 residues.

J is TRBJ2-5 and V is TRBV5-6, with D possibly matching TRBD2 (6 bases). The CDR3 totals 15 residues. Trimming removed 1 base from V and 5 bases from J, with 15 bases in between. The germline V gene encodes CDR1 SGHDT and CDR2 YYEEEE. This CDR3 reads CASSLQEGRFETQYF. In DNA form, the CDR3 reads TGTGCCAGCAGCTTGCAGGAGGGCCGGTTCGAGACCCAGTACTTC.

V usage is TRBV28 and J usage is TRBJ1-1; maybe TRBD1 (5 bases). Between the trimmed V and J ends, which lost 5 bases and 6 bases, there was a span of 16 bases. The CDR3 totals 14 residues. CDR1 and CDR2 (germline): MDHEN, SYDVKM. In DNA form, the CDR3 reads TGTGCCAGCAGTCCCCGGGGAGGGGTCTCTGAAGCTTTCTTT. Protein product: CASSPRGGVSEAFF.

The rearrangement uses TRBV27 and TRBJ1-5, with 9 nucleotides matching TRBD1. The CDR3 loop spans 16 amino acids. With V trimmed by 3 bases and J by 0 bases, 3 bases remained unmatched. Germline V gene lookup returns CDR1 MNHEY and CDR2 SMNVEV (reference sequence). The CDR3, as DNA: TGTGCCAGCAGTTTGGTGGGACAGGGTAGCAATCAGCCCCAGCATTTT. The encoded protein is CASSLVGQGSNQPQHF.

This clone was detected once. The V call is TRBV5-1, the J call TRBJ2-1, with 10 bases identical to TRBD2. Trimming removed 0 bases from V and 7 bases from J; junction bases left unmatched: 4. The CDR3 is 15 residues long. CDR1 SGHRS and CDR2 YFSETQ come from the germline V gene. The CDR3 is CASSLGSGGQNEQFF. CDR3 coding DNA: TGCGCCAGCAGCTTGGGTAGCGGGGGGCAGAATGAGCAGTTCTTC.

The rearrangement joins TRBV27 to TRBJ2-3, with D possibly being TRBD2 (6 bases). The CDR3 extends over 15 amino acids. Trimming took 0 bases from V and 6 from J, leaving 13 bases between them. Germline V gene sequence: CDR1 MNHEY, CDR2 SMNVEV (reference sequence). CDR3 in amino acids: CASSLSAGRGDTQYF. The DNA for the CDR3 is TGTGCCAGCAGTTTATCGGCGGGACGGGGGGATACGCAGTATTTT.

This clone appeared once. The CDR3 nucleotides are TGTGCCAGCAGCTCAACGTCGGCGGGACTAGCGGGGGGGGTTGAGCAGTTCTTC. Its protein is CASSSTSAGLAGGVEQFF. The chain couples TRBV7-9 to TRBJ2-1; 16 bases are shared with TRBD2. The trim removed 4 bases at V and 9 bases at J, leaving 12 bases unmatched. The CDR3 consists of 18 residues. Germline lookup yields CDR1 SEHNR and CDR2 FQNEAQ (reference sequence).

CDR3 nucleotides: TGTGCCAGCAGCTTTATAGGTATCGTAGAGGGGACGCGGGCGAACACCGGGGAGCTGTTTTTT. Protein sequence: CASSFIGIVEGTRANTGELFF. This chain joins TRBV13 and TRBJ2-2; perhaps D is TRBD1 or TRBD2 (5 bases each). Germline assignment: CDR1 PRHDT and CDR2 FYEKMQ (reference sequence). The CDR3 loop spans 21 amino acids. Between the trimmed V and J ends, which lost 3 bases and 0 bases, there was a span of 26 bases.

This clone has only one observation. The chain is built from TRBV5-4 and TRBJ1-2; maybe TRBD1 (5 bases). Germline V CDR1 and CDR2: SGHNT, YYREEE (reference sequence). There are 16 residues in the CDR3. V lost 3 bases, J lost 1 base, and 16 bases lay in between. CDR3 sequence reads: CASSSGLPSHNYGYTF. The CDR3 nucleotides read TGTGCCAGCAGCTCGGGACTTCCATCCCATAACTATGGCTACACCTTC.

The V call is TRBV5-6, the J call TRBJ1-2; D uncertain. The CDR3 consists of 12 residues. V shed 2 bases and J shed 8 bases, with 10 bases lying between them. Germline V gives CDR1 SGHDT, CDR2 YYEEEE. DNA of the CDR3: TGTGCCAGCAGCTTCTACCCTGGAGGCTACACCTTC. Translated: CASSFYPGGYTF.

With respect to this clone: The sample holds other DNA sequences that translate to the same CDR3. V usage is TRBV3-1 (or the pseudogene TRBV3-2) and J usage is TRBJ1-5, with D perhaps TRBD1 (5 bases). The germline V gene encodes CDR1 LGHDT and CDR2 YNNKEL (reference sequence). The V end was cut by 3 bases, the J end by 2 bases, with 8 bases between. The CDR3 is 14 amino acids. The CDR3 protein is CASSQDTGNQPQHF. The CDR3 nucleotides read TGTGCCAGCAGCCAGGACACCGGCAATCAGCCCCAGCATTTT.

The chain is built from TRBV5-1 and TRBJ1-6; 8 nucleotides match TRBD1. The CDR3 has 18 amino acids. The junction had 10 bases not matched to a gene; V was cut back by 4 bases and J by 1 base. Germline V gives CDR1 SGHRS, CDR2 YFSETQ. The CDR3 sequence: CASSPGTGARSYNSPLHF. The CDR3 DNA is TGCGCCAGCAGCCCCGGGACAGGCGCCCGTTCCTATAATTCACCCCTCCACTTT.

V is TRBV9 and J is TRBJ2-5; no firm D call. The CDR3 extends over 14 amino acids. V lost 6 bases and J lost 1, with 13 bases in between. The germline V gene encodes CDR1 SGDLS and CDR2 YYNGEE. This chain's CDR3 is CASTPSVSQETQYF. The DNA of the CDR3 is TGTGCCAGCACCCCGTCAGTGTCCCAAGAGACCCAGTACTTC.

The rearrangement joins TRBV27 to TRBJ1-1, with D possibly TRBD1 on 6 matching bases. The CDR3 is 15 amino acids. The germline V and J ends were trimmed by 5 bases and 1 base, with 14 bases remaining between them. Looked up from germline, CDR1 is MNHEY and CDR2 is SMNVEV (reference sequence). The CDR3 coding sequence is TGTGCCAGCAGTCCGCAGGGGTTGGGGAACACTGAAGCTTTCTTT. The encoded protein is CASSPQGLGNTEAFF.